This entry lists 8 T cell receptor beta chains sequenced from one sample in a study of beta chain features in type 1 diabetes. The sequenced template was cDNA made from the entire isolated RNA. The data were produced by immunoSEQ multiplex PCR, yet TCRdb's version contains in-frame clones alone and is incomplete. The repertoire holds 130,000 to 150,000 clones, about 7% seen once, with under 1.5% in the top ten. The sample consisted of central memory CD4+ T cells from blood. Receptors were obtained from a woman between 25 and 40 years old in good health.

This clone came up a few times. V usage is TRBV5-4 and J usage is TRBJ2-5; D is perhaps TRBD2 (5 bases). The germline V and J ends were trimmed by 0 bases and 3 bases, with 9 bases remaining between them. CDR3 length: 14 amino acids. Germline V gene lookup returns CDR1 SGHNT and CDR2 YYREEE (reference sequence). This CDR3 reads CASSLGIGEETQYF. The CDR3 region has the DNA TGTGCCAGCAGCTTGGGTATCGGGGAAGAGACCCAGTACTTC.

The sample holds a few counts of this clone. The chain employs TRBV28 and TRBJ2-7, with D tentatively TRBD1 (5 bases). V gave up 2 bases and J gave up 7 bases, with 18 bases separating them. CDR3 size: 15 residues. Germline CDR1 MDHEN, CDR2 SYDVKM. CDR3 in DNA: TGTGCCAGCAGTTTACGGCCAGGGTCGCTCCGGGAGCAGTACTTC. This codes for CASSLRPGSLREQYF.

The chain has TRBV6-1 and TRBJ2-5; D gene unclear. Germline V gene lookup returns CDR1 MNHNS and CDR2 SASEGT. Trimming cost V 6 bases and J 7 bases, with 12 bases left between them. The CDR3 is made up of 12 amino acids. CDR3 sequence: CASSPQSRTQYF. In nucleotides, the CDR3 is TGTGCCAGCAGCCCACAGTCGCGGACCCAGTACTTC.

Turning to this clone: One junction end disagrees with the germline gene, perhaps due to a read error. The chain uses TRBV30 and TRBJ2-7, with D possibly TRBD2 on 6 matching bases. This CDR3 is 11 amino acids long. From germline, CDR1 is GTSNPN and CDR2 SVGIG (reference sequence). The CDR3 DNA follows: TGTGCCTGGAGTGCTCTAGTCGGGACTCTCTTC. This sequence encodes CAWSALVGTLF.

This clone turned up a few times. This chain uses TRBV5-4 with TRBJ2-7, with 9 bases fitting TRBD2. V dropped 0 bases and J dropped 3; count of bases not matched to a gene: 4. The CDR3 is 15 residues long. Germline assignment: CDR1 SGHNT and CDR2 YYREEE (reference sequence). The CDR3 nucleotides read TGTGCCAGCAGCTTGGGGGTTAGCGGGAGCTACGAGCAGTACTTC. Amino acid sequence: CASSLGVSGSYEQYF.

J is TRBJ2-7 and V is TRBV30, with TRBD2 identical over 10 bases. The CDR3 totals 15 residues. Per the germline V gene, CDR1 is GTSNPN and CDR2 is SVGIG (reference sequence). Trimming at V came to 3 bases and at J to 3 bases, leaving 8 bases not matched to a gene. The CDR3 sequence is CAWSPLAGAHYEQYF. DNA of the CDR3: TGTGCCTGGAGCCCTCTAGCGGGAGCCCACTACGAGCAGTACTTC.

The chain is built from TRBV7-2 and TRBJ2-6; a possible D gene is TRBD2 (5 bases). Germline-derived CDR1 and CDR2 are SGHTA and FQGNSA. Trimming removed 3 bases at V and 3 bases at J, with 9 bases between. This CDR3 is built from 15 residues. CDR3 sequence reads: CASSFAAGGANVLTF. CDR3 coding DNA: TGTGCCAGCAGCTTCGCGGCGGGTGGGGCCAACGTCCTGACTTTC.

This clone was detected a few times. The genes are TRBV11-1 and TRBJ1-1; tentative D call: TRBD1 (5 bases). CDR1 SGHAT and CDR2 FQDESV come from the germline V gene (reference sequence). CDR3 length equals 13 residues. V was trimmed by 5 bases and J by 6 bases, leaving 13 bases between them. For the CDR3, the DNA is TGTGCCAGCAGCAACCGGAGGGACGCTGAAGCTTTCTTT. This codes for CASSNRRDAEAFF. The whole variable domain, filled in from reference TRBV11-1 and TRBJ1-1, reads EAEVAQSPRYKITEKSQAVAFWCDPISGHATLYWYRQILGQGPELLVQFQDESVVDDSQLPKDRFSAERLKGVDSTLKIQPAELGDSAMYLCASSNRRDAEAFFGQGTRLTVV.